The clone carrying this TCR beta chain came up once. The antigen remains undetermined. The multiple sclerosis controls, all treatment-naive patients, had relapsing-remitting disease that was stable or active. This sample was taken from a study of CD8 T cells in Susac syndrome. The study's findings and limits: Regarding the TCR sequencing and HLA analysis, the study admitted that a relatively small number of individuals were involved.

The authors reverse transcribed roughly 0.5 to 1 ug RNA with random hexamers. The CDR3 of TCR beta was amplified by immunoSEQ multiplex PCR across 54 Vbeta and 13 Jbeta. MiXCR was run by TCRdb on the immunoSEQ multiplex PCR reads, yielding one entry per CDR3 protein. The profile covers fewer than 100,000 distinct CDR3 sequences, with 75% to 95% appearing a single time and less than 0.55% taken by the ten largest. The germline CDR1 and CDR2 sequences are SGHDN and FVKESK. The V gene end was trimmed by 4 bases and the J gene end by 0 bases; junction bases not matched to a gene: 5. The CDR3 is made up of 15 amino acids.

J is TRBJ1-1 and V is TRBV14, with 7 bases fitting TRBD1. Sequenced material: CD8+ T cells from PBMCs. This sequence was found in a human donor with multiple sclerosis. This chain's CDR3 is CASSPVGQVNTEAFF. For the CDR3, the DNA is TGTGCCAGCAGCCCCGTAGGACAGGTGAACACTGAAGCTTTCTTT.